This T cell receptor beta chain was profiled in a study of T cells in Graves' hyperthyroidism and ophthalmopathy. V dropped 3 bases and J dropped 3; count of bases not matched to a gene: 3. Germline V CDR1 and CDR2: SGDLS, YYNGEE. The CDR3 is 14 residues long. Whole-study results and caveats: Before onset, by a median of approximately 6.2 months, the model predicted ophthalmopathy.

This clonotype occurred many times. Its antigen is unknown. Approximately 10 ml of fresh peripheral blood supplied the PBMCs. Amplification of TCR beta CDR3 regions used RNA as the template. The TCR CDR3 first-round RT-PCR relied on the HTBI primer set. TCRdb re-analysed the multiplex PCR reads in MiXCR, keeping a single row per CDR3 protein. Of over 700,000 distinct CDR3 sequences in the sample, around 39% were seen once. J is TRBJ2-7 and V is TRBV9; 10 positions agree with TRBD1. Sample: blood. The TCR was taken from a man aged 18 to 35 with Graves' hyperthyroidism. CDR3 loop: CASSGGTGDYEQYF. Here the CDR3 DNA reads TGTGCCAGCAGCGGGGGGACAGGGGACTACGAGCAGTACTTC.